The 9 T cell receptor beta chains presented below share a single source sample, sequenced in a study of shared clonotypes between healthy human individuals. As defined, naive CD8 cells were CD45RO-negative and positively selected for CCR7, with terminally differentiated effector memory CD45RA+ cells excluded. Measured with immunoSEQ multiplex PCR; TCRdb has only the in-frame clones, and not every one. The sample gives about 820,000 clones, about 91% of which show up once; 24% is in the top ten. Sequenced input: naive CD8+ T cells sorted from blood. These receptors all come from a man in his thirties or forties in good health.

This clone showed up just once. This chain uses TRBV14 with TRBJ2-7; TRBD1 matches at 10 bases. The CDR3 sequence is 15 residues long. The V gene end was trimmed by 1 base and the J gene end by 3 bases; junction bases not matched to a gene: 3. Germline V gene sequence: CDR1 SGHDN, CDR2 FVKESK. The CDR3 region has the DNA TGTGCCAGCAGCCAAGCCGGGACAGGGGTCTACGAGCAGTACTTC. As protein: CASSQAGTGVYEQYF.

The rearrangement links TRBV7-3 to TRBJ2-3, with D maybe TRBD2 (6 bases). V dropped 4 bases and J dropped 3 bases, with 14 bases sitting between them. Germline V gives CDR1 SGHTA, CDR2 FQGTGA. The length of the CDR3 is 15 residues. In DNA, the CDR3 is TGTGCCAGCAGCTCCTCCCGACTAGTAACAGATACGCAGTATTTT. This gives the protein CASSSSRLVTDTQYF. Variable domain in full (rest from reference TRBV7-3 and TRBJ2-3): GAGVSQTPSNKVTEKGKYVELRCDPISGHTALYWYRQSLGQGPEFLIYFQGTGAADDSGLPNDRFFAVRPEGSVSTLKIQRTERGDSAVYLCASSSSRLVTDTQYFGPGTRLTVL.

CDR3 protein: CASKLGGTQPQHF. The CDR3 DNA sequence: TGTGCCAGTAAATTGGGGGGGACCCAGCCCCAGCATTTT. The chain employs TRBV19 and TRBJ1-5; tentative D call: TRBD1 (5 bases). Germline loops: CDR1 LNHDA, CDR2 SQIVND (reference sequence). The CDR3 spans 13 residues. The ends were cut back, 7 bases at V and 7 bases at J, with 14 bases in the middle.

The gene calls are TRBV27 and TRBJ2-5, with unresolved D. V was cut by 0 bases and J by 0 bases, with 8 bases left in between. This CDR3 region has 15 residues. The germline CDR1 and CDR2 sequences are MNHEY and SMNVEV (reference sequence). The CDR3 is CASSLSTRYQETQYF. CDR3 sequence (DNA): TGTGCCAGCAGTTTATCGACCAGGTACCAAGAGACCCAGTACTTC.

As concerns this clone: The sample contains more than one DNA sequence encoding this CDR3. This chain joins TRBV7-9 and TRBJ2-7; D not resolved. CDR3 length equals 12 residues. Per germline, CDR1 SEHNR and CDR2 FQNEAQ (reference sequence). V lost 1 base to trimming and J lost 2 bases, with 3 bases between them. The CDR3 here is CASSLEPYEQYF. CDR3 DNA sequence: TGTGCCAGCAGCTTAGAACCCTACGAGCAGTACTTC.

This rearrangement joins TRBV27 to TRBJ2-3; D gene ambiguous. The CDR3 loop spans 11 amino acids. Deletions cut 8 bases from V and 8 bases from J, with 11 bases between. Per germline, CDR1 MNHEY and CDR2 SMNVEV (reference sequence). This chain's CDR3 is CASRQLVTQYF. CDR3 DNA sequence: TGTGCCAGCCGCCAATTGGTTACGCAGTATTTT.

Here the CDR3 DNA reads TGTGCCAGCAGCTCCCGAGTATCCGTGGGCCCCGAAGAGACCCAGTACTTC. Residues: CASSSRVSVGPEETQYF. The J gene is TRBJ2-5, the V gene TRBV7-9; D is uncertain. The germline V gene encodes CDR1 SEHNR and CDR2 FQNEAQ (reference sequence). Trimming removed 4 bases from V and 3 bases from J, with 21 bases in between. The CDR3 totals 17 residues.

The chain uses TRBV5-4 and TRBJ2-7; no definite D call. Germline V gene data show CDR1 as SGHNT and CDR2 as YYREEE (reference sequence). V was shortened by 3 bases and J by 2 bases, with 9 bases between the two germline ends. The CDR3 loop spans 13 amino acids. The CDR3 coding sequence is TGTGCCAGCAGCTCCCTGGGCACCTACGAGCAGTACTTC. This sequence encodes CASSSLGTYEQYF.

The chain uses TRBV6-1 and TRBJ2-1; a weak D match, TRBD1 (5 bases). Looked up from germline, CDR1 is MNHNS and CDR2 is SASEGT. Trimming pared 2 bases from V and 4 bases from J, leaving 12 bases between. The CDR3 totals 15 residues. The CDR3 nucleotides read TGTGCCAGCAGTGAATCTCTAGGACAATACAATGAGCAGTTCTTC. Protein product: CASSESLGQYNEQFF.